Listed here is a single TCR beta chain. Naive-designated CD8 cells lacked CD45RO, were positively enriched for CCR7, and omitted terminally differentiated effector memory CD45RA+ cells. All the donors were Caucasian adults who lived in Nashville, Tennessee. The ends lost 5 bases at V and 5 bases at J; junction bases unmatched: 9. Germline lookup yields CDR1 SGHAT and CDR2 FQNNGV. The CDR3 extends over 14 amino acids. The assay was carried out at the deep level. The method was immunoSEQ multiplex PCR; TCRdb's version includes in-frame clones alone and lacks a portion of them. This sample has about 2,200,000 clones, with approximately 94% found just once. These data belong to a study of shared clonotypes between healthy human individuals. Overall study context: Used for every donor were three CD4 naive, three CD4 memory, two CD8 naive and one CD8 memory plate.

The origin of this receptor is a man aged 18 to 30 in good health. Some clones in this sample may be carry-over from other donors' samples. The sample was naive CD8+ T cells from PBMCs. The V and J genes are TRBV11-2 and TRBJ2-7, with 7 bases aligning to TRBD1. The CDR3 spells CASSTRQGTHEQYF. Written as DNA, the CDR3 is TGTGCCAGCAGCACCCGACAGGGTACCCACGAGCAGTACTTC.